This T cell receptor beta chain was identified during a study of Graves' ophthalmopathy and Graves' hyperthyroidism. Study as a whole: At initial diagnosis, peripheral blood was obtained, and this preceded any treatment. General study findings and limits: A classifier, a 13-signature model, separated ophthalmopathy from stable hyperthyroidism with approximately 88% sensitivity and about 81% specificity.

CDR3 length: 14 residues. Germline trimming cut 7 bases from V and 6 bases from J; bases unmatched to any gene: 10. The germline V gene encodes CDR1 ENHRY and CDR2 SYGVKD. This clonotype showed up many times. Its antigen is not identified. Pregnancy or lactation, uncontrolled infections and other autoimmune diseases were grounds for excluding patients. The PBMCs had their origin in 8.5 to 10 ml of fresh peripheral blood. Researchers took RNA transcripts and amplified TCR beta CDR3 regions from them. Second-round multiplex PCR came after first-round RT-PCR with HTBI primers. MiXCR was run by TCRdb on the multiplex PCR reads, yielding one entry per CDR3 protein. The table shows about 230,000 distinct CDR3 sequences, with around 42% occurring only once.

The chain uses TRBV10-3 and TRBJ2-7; 9 positions agree with TRBD1. Sequencing input: peripheral blood. The clonotype was recovered from an adult man with Graves' ophthalmopathy. The DNA of the CDR3 is TGTGCCATCACATCCACCGGGACAGGGACCGAGCAGTACTTC. Translating gives CAITSTGTGTEQYF.